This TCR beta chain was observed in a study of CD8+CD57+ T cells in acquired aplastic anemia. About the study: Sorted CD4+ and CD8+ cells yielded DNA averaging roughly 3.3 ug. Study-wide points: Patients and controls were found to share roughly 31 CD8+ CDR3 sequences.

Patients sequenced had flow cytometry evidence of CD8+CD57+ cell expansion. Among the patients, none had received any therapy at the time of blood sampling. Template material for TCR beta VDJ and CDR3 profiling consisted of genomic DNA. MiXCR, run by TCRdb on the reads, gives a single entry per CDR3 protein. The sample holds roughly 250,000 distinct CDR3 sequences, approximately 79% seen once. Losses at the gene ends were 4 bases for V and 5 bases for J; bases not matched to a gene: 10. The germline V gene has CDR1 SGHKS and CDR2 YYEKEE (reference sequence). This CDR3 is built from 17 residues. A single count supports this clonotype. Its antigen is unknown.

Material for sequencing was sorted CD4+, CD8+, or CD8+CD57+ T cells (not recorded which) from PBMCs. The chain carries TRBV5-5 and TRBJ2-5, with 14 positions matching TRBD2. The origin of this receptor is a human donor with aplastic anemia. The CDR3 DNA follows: TGTGCCAGCAGCCAAGCCGTGACTAGCGGGAGGGATGAGACCCAGTACTTC. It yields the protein CASSQAVTSGRDETQYF.